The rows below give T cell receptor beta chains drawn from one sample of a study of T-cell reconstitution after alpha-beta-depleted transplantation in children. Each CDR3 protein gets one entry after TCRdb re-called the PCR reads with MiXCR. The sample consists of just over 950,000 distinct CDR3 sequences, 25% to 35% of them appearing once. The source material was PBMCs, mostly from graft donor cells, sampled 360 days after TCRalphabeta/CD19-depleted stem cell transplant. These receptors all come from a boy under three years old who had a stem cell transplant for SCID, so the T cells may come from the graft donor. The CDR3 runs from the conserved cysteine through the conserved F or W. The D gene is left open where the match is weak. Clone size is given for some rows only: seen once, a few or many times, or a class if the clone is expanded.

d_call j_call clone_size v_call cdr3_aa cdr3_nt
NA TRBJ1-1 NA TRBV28 CASSTWIQGRTEAFF TGTGCCAGCAGTACCTGGATACAGGGAAGGACTGAAGCTTTCTTT
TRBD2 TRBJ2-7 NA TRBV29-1 CSVGTQGIASGEQYF TGCAGCGTGGGTACTCAAGGGATAGCTAGCGGCGAGCAGTACTTC
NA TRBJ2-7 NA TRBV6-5 CASSYSGAGPYEQYF TGTGCCAGCAGTTACTCGGGGGCTGGCCCCTACGAGCAGTACTTC
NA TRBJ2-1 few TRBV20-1 CSAEVREQFF TGCAGTGCTGAGGTGCGTGAGCAGTTCTTC
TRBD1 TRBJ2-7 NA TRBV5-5 CASSLLATGAYEQYF TGTGCCAGCAGCTTGCTTGCGACAGGGGCCTACGAGCAGTACTTC
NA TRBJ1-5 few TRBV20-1 CSAVRRGNQPQHF TGCAGTGCAGTCCGACGGGGCAATCAGCCCCAGCATTTT
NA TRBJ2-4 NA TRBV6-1 CASSDNGKGLAKNIQYF TGTGCCAGCAGTGATAATGGGAAGGGACTAGCCAAAAACATTCAGTACTTC
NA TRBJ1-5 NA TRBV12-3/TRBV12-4 CASRGRPGQPQHF TGTGCCAGCAGGGGACGCCCGGGGCAGCCCCAGCATTTT
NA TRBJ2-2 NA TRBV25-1 CASSEQTAYTGELFF TGTGCCAGCAGTGAACAGACAGCATACACCGGGGAGCTGTTTTTT
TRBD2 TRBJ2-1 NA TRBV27 CASSQPALAGVTNEQFF TGTGCCAGCAGTCAACCCGCCCTAGCGGGGGTTACCAATGAGCAGTTCTTC
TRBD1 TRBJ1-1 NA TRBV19 CASYRLTGAGTEAFF TGTGCCAGTTACCGACTCACAGGGGCGGGCACTGAAGCTTTCTTT
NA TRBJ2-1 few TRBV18 CASSPFGGSFDEQFF TGTGCCAGCTCACCGTTCGGGGGCAGTTTCGATGAGCAGTTCTTC
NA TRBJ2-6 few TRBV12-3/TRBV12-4 CASRITGSGANVLTF TGTGCCAGCAGGATAACAGGATCTGGGGCCAACGTCCTGACTTTC
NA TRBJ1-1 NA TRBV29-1 CSVLLGGGKRGTEAFF TGCAGCGTCCTCCTCGGGGGGGGAAAGCGGGGCACTGAAGCTTTCTTT
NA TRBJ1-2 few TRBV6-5 CASSYSTFGYGYTF TGTGCCAGCAGTTACTCGACCTTCGGTTATGGCTACACCTTC
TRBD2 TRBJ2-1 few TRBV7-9 CASLAGAYNEQFF TGTGCCAGCTTAGCGGGGGCCTACAATGAGCAGTTCTTC
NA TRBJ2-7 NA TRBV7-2 CASSWPGHGAYEQYF TGTGCCAGCTCATGGCCGGGACATGGAGCCTACGAGCAGTACTTC
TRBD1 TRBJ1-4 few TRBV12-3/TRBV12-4 CASRKLDRDGEKLFF TGTGCCAGCAGGAAATTGGACAGGGATGGTGAAAAACTGTTTTTT
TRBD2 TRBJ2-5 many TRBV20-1 CSARGPSGEQETQYF TGCAGTGCTAGAGGGCCTAGCGGGGAACAAGAGACCCAGTACTTC
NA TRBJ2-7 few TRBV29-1 CSVGPSGNEQYF TGCAGCGTAGGACCTTCTGGGAACGAGCAGTACTTC
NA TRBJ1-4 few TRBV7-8 CASSPARVGREKLFF TGTGCCAGCAGCCCAGCCCGGGTAGGACGTGAAAAACTGTTTTTT
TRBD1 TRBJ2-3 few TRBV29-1 CSVEDRAHTDTQYF TGCAGCGTGGAGGACAGGGCTCACACAGATACGCAGTATTTT
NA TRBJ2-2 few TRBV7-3 CASSPQPNTGELFF TGTGCCAGCAGCCCCCAACCTAACACCGGGGAGCTGTTTTTT
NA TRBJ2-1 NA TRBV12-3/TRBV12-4 CASNPPYPNEQFF TGTGCCAGCAACCCTCCTTACCCCAATGAGCAGTTCTTC
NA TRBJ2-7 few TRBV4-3 CASSQDWQDLPYEQYF TGCGCCAGCAGCCAAGATTGGCAGGACCTCCCCTACGAGCAGTACTTC
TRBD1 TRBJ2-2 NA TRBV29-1 CSVVRTGVPGELFF TGCAGCGTTGTCAGGACAGGGGTCCCCGGGGAGCTGTTTTTT
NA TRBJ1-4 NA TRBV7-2 CASSETGWKLFF TGTGCCAGCAGCGAAACAGGGTGGAAACTGTTTTTT
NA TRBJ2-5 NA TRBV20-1 CSARTVETQYF TGCAGTGCGCGGACAGTCGAGACCCAGTACTTC
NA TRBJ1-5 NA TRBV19 CASRRSEGNQPQHF TGTGCCAGTAGACGGTCCGAGGGCAATCAGCCCCAGCATTTT
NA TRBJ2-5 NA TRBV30 CAWSTGRGETQYF TGTGCCTGGAGCACAGGGCGGGGAGAGACCCAGTACTTC
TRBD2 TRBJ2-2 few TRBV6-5 CASSYSSGEETGELFF TGTGCCAGCAGTTATTCTAGCGGGGAGGAGACCGGGGAGCTGTTTTTT
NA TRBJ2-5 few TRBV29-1 CSVPSPFAETQYF TGCAGCGTTCCGTCTCCCTTTGCAGAGACCCAGTACTTC
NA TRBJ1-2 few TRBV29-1 CSAPAGVGYTF TGCAGCGCCCCCGCCGGGGTTGGCTACACCTTC
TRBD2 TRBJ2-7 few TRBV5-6 CASSLETSGSSEQYF TGTGCCAGCAGCTTAGAGACTAGCGGGTCCTCCGAGCAGTACTTC
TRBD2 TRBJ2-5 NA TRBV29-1 CSVPAGGQETQYF TGCAGCGTACCAGCGGGGGGGCAAGAGACCCAGTACTTC
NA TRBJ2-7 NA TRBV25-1 CASRPGIPRFNYEQYF TGTGCCAGCAGGCCCGGGATCCCTCGTTTTAACTACGAGCAGTACTTC
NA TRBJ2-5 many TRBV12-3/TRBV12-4 CASSLAGAQETQYF TGTGCCAGCAGTTTAGCGGGGGCCCAAGAGACCCAGTACTTC
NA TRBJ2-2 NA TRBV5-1 CASSLRQPGTGELFF TGCGCCAGCAGCCTCCGACAGCCTGGGACCGGGGAGCTGTTTTTT
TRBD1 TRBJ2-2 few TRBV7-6 CASSPQGASGITGELFF TGTGCCAGCAGCCCACAGGGGGCTAGCGGAATCACCGGGGAGCTGTTTTTT
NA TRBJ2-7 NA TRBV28 CASNPWAGGQYF TGTGCCAGCAACCCGTGGGCCGGTGGGCAGTACTTC
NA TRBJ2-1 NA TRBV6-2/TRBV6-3 CASSQLVGAGQFF TGTGCCAGCAGCCAACTCGTTGGGGCCGGGCAGTTCTTC
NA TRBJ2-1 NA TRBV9 CASSPRGIHNEQFF TGTGCCAGCAGCCCACGGGGGATCCACAATGAGCAGTTCTTC
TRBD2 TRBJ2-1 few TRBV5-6 CASSLGLTSGGMNEQFF TGTGCCAGCAGCTTGGGCCTTACTAGCGGGGGAATGAATGAGCAGTTCTTC
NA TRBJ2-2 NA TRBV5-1 CASNSKGAGELFF TGCGCCAGCAATTCGAAGGGAGCCGGGGAGCTGTTTTTT
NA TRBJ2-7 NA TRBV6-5 CASSYSTGREGEQYF TGTGCCAGCAGTTACTCAACGGGGAGAGAGGGCGAGCAGTACTTC
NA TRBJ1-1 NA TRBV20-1 CSAGRALNTEAFF TGCAGTGCTGGGCGGGCTTTGAACACTGAAGCTTTCTTT
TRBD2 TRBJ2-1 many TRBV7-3 CASSSLAGPYNEQFF TGTGCCAGCAGTTCCCTAGCGGGGCCCTACAATGAGCAGTTCTTC
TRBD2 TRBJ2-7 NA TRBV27 CASRWGGKYEQYF TGTGCCAGCCGGTGGGGGGGGAAGTACGAGCAGTACTTC
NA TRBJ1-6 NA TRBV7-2 CASSLVGAPLHF TGTGCCAGCAGCTTAGTAGGAGCACCCCTCCACTTT
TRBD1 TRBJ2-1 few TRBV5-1 CASSNLQGATYNEQFF TGCGCCAGCAGCAACCTACAGGGGGCTACTTACAATGAGCAGTTCTTC